This TCR beta chain stems from a study of T cells after posttransplantation cyclophosphamide. Points from the study as a whole: TRB overlap between skin or GI tissue T cells and blood was limited. Donor CD8+ memory clones often dominated recipient blood repertoires at later times. After PTCy, TRB diversity resembled that of CNI/methotrexate controls.

V was clipped by 0 bases and J by 0 bases, with 5 bases between them. Germline-derived CDR1 and CDR2 are MGHRA and YSYEKL. This CDR3 spans 14 amino acids. Assay: immunoSEQ multiplex PCR; the TCRdb copy retains only in-frame clones and omits some. The sample counts roughly 7,400 clones, none seen once; the ten largest own about 10%. Cyclophosphamide on days +3 and +4 followed busulfan-fludarabine conditioning and a marrow graft. This clone was observed many times. Its antigen is undetermined. Material: PBMCs, obtained after allogeneic stem cell transplant with posttransplant cyclophosphamide. The chain joins TRBV4-1 to TRBJ1-2; D uncertain. The TCR originated in a female patient between 50 and 59 years old who received an allogeneic stem cell transplant from a related donor, was CMV-positive, and had no GVHD. Some T cells may be supplied by the graft donor. CDR3 bases: TGCGCCAGCAGCCAAGATCGGGCTAACTATGGCTACACCTTC. This codes for CASSQDRANYGYTF.